Below, one TCR beta chain is given with its context. This entry is derived from a study of T cell changes during pregnancy in multiple sclerosis. Method: immunoSEQ multiplex PCR; TCRdb's copy keeps in-frame clones and lacks some. Here the sample spans roughly 40,000 clones, 85% to 90% being singletons. Germline loops: CDR1 SQVTM, CDR2 ANQGSEA. Trimming removed 0 bases at V and 5 bases at J, with 5 bases between. CDR3 length equals 12 residues. The source was CD4+ T cells from peripheral blood mononuclear cells, collected in the first trimester of pregnancy. The receptor was isolated from a female donor with multiple sclerosis, enrolled in a pregnancy study. The V gene is TRBV29-1, the J gene TRBJ1-3; no firm D call. The CDR3 spells CSVEESRNTIYF. The CDR3, as DNA: TGCAGCGTTGAAGAGAGTCGAAACACCATATATTTT. Supplemented by reference TRBV29-1 and TRBJ1-3, the full variable domain reads SAVISQKPSRDICQRGTSLTIQCQVDSQVTMMFWYRQQPGQSLTLIATANQGSEATYESGFVIDKFPISRPNLTFSTLTVSNMSPEDSSIYLCSVEESRNTIYFGEGSWLTVV.